These 32 T cell receptor beta chains were sequenced from one sample in a study of response to subunit inactivated influenza vaccine. Each CDR3 protein gets one entry after TCRdb re-called the RT-PCR reads with MiXCR. The data contain more than 700,000 distinct CDR3 sequences, roughly 20% of them singletons. Sequenced material: PBMCs from blood, taken 4 to 6 days after vaccination. The receptors stem from a man aged 45-60 years who received an inactivated influenza vaccine.

The J gene is TRBJ2-1, the V gene TRBV5-1, with 12 nucleotides matching TRBD2. Germline trimming cut 5 bases from V and 5 bases from J; bases unmatched to any gene: 8. Germline loops: CDR1 SGHRS, CDR2 YFSETQ. The CDR3 runs 16 residues. The CDR3 loop is CASSVGTSGGNNEQFF. CDR3 coding DNA: TGCGCCAGCAGTGTTGGTACTAGCGGGGGGAACAATGAGCAGTTCTTC.

As DNA, the CDR3 is TGTGCCAGCAGTCAGACTAGCGGGATGAACACCGGGGAGCTGTTTTTT. It translates to CASSQTSGMNTGELFF. This chain connects TRBV12-3 or TRBV12-4 to TRBJ2-2; 11 bases are a match to TRBD2. Losses at the gene ends were 5 bases for V and 1 base for J; bases not matched to a gene: 3. This CDR3 is built from 16 residues.

The gene calls are TRBV7-2 and TRBJ2-3; 12 bases line up with TRBD2. V was clipped by 2 bases and J by 5 bases; unmatched bases: 8. The CDR3 loop spans 17 amino acids. The germline gives CDR1 SGHTA, CDR2 FQGNSA. The CDR3 region is CASSLRLAGVVKDTQYF. Written as DNA, the CDR3 is TGTGCCAGCAGCTTACGACTAGCGGGAGTGGTGAAAGATACGCAGTATTTT. Looking up the rest from reference TRBV7-2 and TRBJ2-3 gives the full variable domain: GAGVSQSPSNKVTEKGKDVELRCDPISGHTALYWYRQSLGQGLEFLIYFQGNSAPDKSGLPSDRFSAERTGGSVSTLTIQRTQQEDSAVYLCASSLRLAGVVKDTQYFGPGTRLTVL.

This clonotype was observed a few times. The gene calls are TRBV7-9 and TRBJ2-1, with D possibly being TRBD1 or TRBD2 (5 bases each). The CDR3 loop spans 14 amino acids. Trimming shortened V by 4 bases and J by 6 bases, and 13 bases separated the two germline ends. CDR1 is SEHNR, CDR2 FQNEAQ, per germline (reference sequence). This chain's CDR3 is CASSSIREINEQFF. The CDR3 bases are TGTGCCAGCAGCTCAATCAGGGAGATCAATGAGCAGTTCTTC. The variable domain in full, with the rest retrieved from reference TRBV7-9 and TRBJ2-1, is DTGVSQNPRHKITKRGQNVTFRCDPISEHNRLYWYRQTLGQGPEFLTYFQNEAQLEKSRLLSDRFSAERPKGSFSTLEIQRTEQGDSAMYLCASSSIREINEQFFGPGTRLTVL.

The chain employs TRBV7-2 and TRBJ2-7, with D tentatively TRBD1 (5 bases). The CDR3 is 17 amino acids. Looked up from germline, CDR1 is SGHTA and CDR2 is FQGNSA. V was clipped by 2 bases and J by 3 bases, with 20 bases between them. The CDR3 is CASSLFGRLQGNYEQYF. CDR3 nucleotides: TGTGCCAGCAGCTTATTCGGTCGTTTGCAGGGTAACTACGAGCAGTACTTC.

This clonotype was seen many times. The chain employs TRBV29-1 and TRBJ1-5; the match to TRBD1 covers 7 bases. CDR3 length: 13 amino acids. J gave up 5 bases and V 6 bases, and 7 bases lay outside the gene matches. Germline-derived CDR1 and CDR2 are SQVTM and ANQGSEA. CDR3 sequence (DNA): TGCAGCGTAGCGGACAGGTATGATCAGCCCCAGCATTTT. Translating it yields CSVADRYDQPQHF.

The genes are TRBV25-1 and TRBJ2-1; 9 bases agree with TRBD1. With V trimmed by 7 bases and J by 2 bases, 18 bases remained unmatched. CDR3 size: 19 residues. Germline CDR1 and CDR2: MGHDK and SYGVNS. In nucleotides, the CDR3 is TGTGCCAGCACCCCGAATAGGCCGTTGGGACAGGGCCCCTACAATGAGCAGTTCTTC. Translating gives CASTPNRPLGQGPYNEQFF.

This clonotype has ten or more counts. V and J are TRBV2 and TRBJ2-7; 7 nucleotides line up with TRBD2. Unmatched junction bases numbered 8, after V lost 5 bases and J lost 4 bases. Germline loops: CDR1 SNHLY, CDR2 FYNNEI. This CDR3 region has 14 residues. In DNA, the CDR3 is TGTGCCAGCAGTTTCGGAGGGGAGGGTTACGAGCAGTACTTC. It translates to CASSFGGEGYEQYF.

This clonotype has more than one count but fewer than ten. The V gene is TRBV6-1, the J gene TRBJ2-5, with 12 bases aligning to TRBD1. CDR1 is MNHNS and CDR2 is SASEGT in the germline V gene. This CDR3 has 16 residues. With 8 bases clipped from V and 7 bases from J, the junction kept 14 bases outside the gene matches. The DNA for the CDR3 is TGTGCCAGCGCCTTTGCGGGACAGGGGGCTGTTGGGACCCAGTACTTC. Protein sequence: CASAFAGQGAVGTQYF.

This clonotype was detected a few times. The chain recombines TRBV9 with TRBJ1-2; the match to TRBD1 covers 10 bases. The J segment lost 0 bases and the V segment lost 2 bases, leaving 1 base of the junction unmatched. CDR3 length: 15 amino acids. CDR1 and CDR2 (germline): SGDLS, YYNGEE. CDR3 region: CASSVGQGTNYGYTF. The CDR3 region has the DNA TGTGCCAGCAGCGTGGGACAGGGGACTAACTATGGCTACACCTTC.

This clonotype was seen only a few times. The CDR3 sequence: CASSPGVGTAGNTIYF. The CDR3 DNA follows: TGTGCCAGCAGCCCTGGTGTGGGGACGGCTGGAAACACCATATATTTT. The chain has TRBV5-6 and TRBJ1-3, with D tentatively TRBD1 (5 bases). This CDR3 is 16 amino acids long. The V end lost 4 bases, the J end lost 2 bases, and 16 bases lay between the germline ends. Germline lookup yields CDR1 SGHDT and CDR2 YYEEEE.

This clonotype was counted only a few times. V is TRBV7-6 and J is TRBJ1-1, with 8 bases matching TRBD1. V lost 1 base to trimming and J lost 4 bases; unmatched junction nucleotides: 2. CDR3 length: 14 residues. Germline CDR1 is SGHVS and CDR2 is FNYEAQ. The CDR3 bases are TGTGCCAGCAGCTTAGGCAGGGGGCCCACTGAAGCTTTCTTT. Translation gives CASSLGRGPTEAFF.

This clonotype was counted at least ten times. The rearrangement uses TRBV15 and TRBJ2-2, with D unclear. The length of the CDR3 is 15 residues. Between the trimmed V and J ends, which lost 2 bases and 1 base, there was a span of 8 bases. Germline V gene lookup returns CDR1 LNHNV and CDR2 YYDKDF (reference sequence). As DNA, the CDR3 is TGTGCCACCAGCAGAAATCGACAGAACACCGGGGAGCTGTTTTTT. Residues: CATSRNRQNTGELFF. Supplemented by reference TRBV15 and TRBJ2-2, the full variable domain reads DAMVIQNPRYQVTQFGKPVTLSCSQTLNHNVMYWYQQKSSQAPKLLFHYYDKDFNNEADTPDNFQSRRPNTSFCFLDIRSPGLGDTAMYLCATSRNRQNTGELFFGEGSRLTVL.

This clonotype was recorded a few times. V and J are TRBV14 and TRBJ1-1; D gene uncertain. The length of the CDR3 is 16 residues. Germline V gene data show CDR1 as SGHDN and CDR2 as FVKESK. With 2 bases removed from V and 1 base from J, the gap between germline ends came to 14 bases. The CDR3 here is CASSQIVPGWNTEAFF. The DNA of the CDR3 is TGTGCCAGCAGCCAAATCGTGCCAGGATGGAACACTGAAGCTTTCTTT.

There are a few counts of this clonotype. V usage is TRBV9 and J usage is TRBJ2-3, with 8 bases aligning to TRBD2. The CDR3 sequence is 16 residues long. V was pared by 0 bases and J by 7 bases, with 10 bases of the junction left unmatched. The germline V gene encodes CDR1 SGDLS and CDR2 YYNGEE. In DNA, the CDR3 is TGTGCCAGCAGCGTAGAGTCTAGCGGGCCCACGAATACGCAGTATTTT. Its protein product is CASSVESSGPTNTQYF.

The table lists this clonotype with many counts. The chain carries TRBV7-8 and TRBJ2-1, with 10 bases that match TRBD2. V gave up 1 base and J gave up 8 bases; unmatched junction bases: 5. The CDR3 runs 15 residues. The germline V gene has CDR1 SGHVS and CDR2 FQNEAQ. CDR3 nucleotides: TGTGCCAGCAGCTTAGGTAGCGGGAGGTCCCATGAGCAGTTCTTC. Protein sequence: CASSLGSGRSHEQFF. Looking up the rest from reference TRBV7-8 and TRBJ2-1 gives the full variable domain: GAGVSQSPRYKVAKRGQDVALRCDPISGHVSLFWYQQALGQGPEFLTYFQNEAQLDKSGLPSDRFFAERPEGSVSTLKIQRTQQEDSAVYLCASSLGSGRSHEQFFGPGTRLTVL.

This chain links TRBV4-2 with TRBJ2-7; D unresolved. The ends were cut back, 4 bases at V and 2 bases at J, with 15 bases in the middle. The CDR3 extends over 15 amino acids. Germline CDR1 is LGHNA and CDR2 is YNFKEQ. For the CDR3, the DNA is TGTGCCAGCAGCCGTTGGGGTGGTGAGCCCTACGAGCAGTACTTC. Residues: CASSRWGGEPYEQYF.

The V gene is TRBV9, the J gene TRBJ2-2; D perhaps matches TRBD2 (6 bases). Germline lookup yields CDR1 SGDLS and CDR2 YYNGEE. Trimming took off 3 bases at V and 2 bases at J, with 14 bases between the two ends. This CDR3 has 16 amino acids. CDR3 sequence reads: CASSGSGAENTGELFF. The CDR3 DNA reads TGTGCCAGCAGCGGGTCGGGAGCGGAAAACACCGGGGAGCTGTTTTTT.

This chain uses TRBV6-5 with TRBJ2-4; a weak D match, TRBD1 (6 bases). This CDR3 contains 14 residues. Germline lookup yields CDR1 MNHEY and CDR2 SVGAGI. Trimming pared 2 bases from V and 6 bases from J, leaving 11 bases between. CDR3 sequence: CASSYDHRVNIQYF. CDR3 DNA sequence: TGTGCCAGCAGTTACGACCACAGGGTAAACATTCAGTACTTC.

The rearrangement links TRBV4-3 to TRBJ2-2; TRBD1 agrees at 7 bases. V lost 7 bases to trimming and J lost 2 bases; unmatched junction nucleotides: 19. The germline V gene encodes CDR1 LGHNA and CDR2 YSLEER. This CDR3 has 19 residues. CDR3 sequence (DNA): TGCGCCAGCAAAGACCGCCGGTTGGGGACAGAAAGTAACACCGGGGAGCTGTTTTTT. Protein sequence: CASKDRRLGTESNTGELFF.

The sample holds many counts of this clonotype. This chain's CDR3 is CASSYSISGTYEQYF. Written as DNA, the CDR3 is TGTGCCAGCAGTTACTCGATCTCGGGGACCTACGAGCAGTACTTC. V usage is TRBV6-5 and J usage is TRBJ2-7; the D gene is possibly TRBD2 (5 bases). Germline V gene sequence: CDR1 MNHEY, CDR2 SVGAGI. V was clipped by 0 bases and J by 2 bases, with 11 bases between them. This CDR3 region has 15 residues.

This chain links TRBV21-1 with TRBJ2-1; TRBD1, the D gene given by the table, was not confirmed from the DNA. TRBV21-1 is marked as a pseudogene. This CDR3 contains 16 residues. CDR3 region: CASSPGRFSSYNEQFF. For the CDR3, the DNA is TGTGCCAGCAGCCCCGGGCGATTCAGCTCCTACAATGAGCAGTTCTTC.

The chain links TRBV5-4 to TRBJ2-2, with a weak D call TRBD2 (7 bases). The germline gives CDR1 SGHNT, CDR2 YYREEE (reference sequence). Trimming removed 4 bases from V and 2 bases from J, with 18 bases in between. This CDR3 contains 17 residues. CDR3 sequence reads: CASSRTGRGANTGELFF. DNA of the CDR3: TGTGCCAGCAGCCGCACGGGACGGGGGGCCAACACCGGGGAGCTGTTTTTT. The whole variable domain, filled in from reference TRBV5-4 and TRBJ2-2, reads ETGVTQSPTHLIKTRGQQVTLRCSSQSGHNTVSWYQQALGQGPQFIFQYYREEENGRGNFPPRFSGLQFPNYSSELNVNALELDDSALYLCASSRTGRGANTGELFFGEGSRLTVL.

This clonotype turned up a few times. V is TRBV5-8 and J is TRBJ1-2; 8 positions agree with TRBD1. The trim removed 4 bases at V and 8 bases at J, leaving 10 bases unmatched. CDR3 length: 14 residues. CDR1 is SGHTS and CDR2 is YDEGEE in the germline V gene. The DNA for the CDR3 is TGTGCCAGCAGCGGACTGACAGGGGCGTCGGGCTACACCTTC. Protein product: CASSGLTGASGYTF.

The rearrangement uses TRBV7-2 and TRBJ2-7, with D tentatively TRBD2 (5 bases). The CDR3 covers 13 residues. V lost 0 bases and J 8 bases, leaving 11 bases between the germline ends. Germline CDR1 SGHTA, CDR2 FQGNSA. CDR3 DNA: TGTGCCAGCAGCTTAGCAGGGAGTTCGCAGCAGTACTTC. Its translation is CASSLAGSSQQYF.

J is TRBJ2-3 and V is TRBV12-3 or TRBV12-4; tentatively, D is TRBD2 (7 bases). CDR3 length: 15 residues. V was trimmed by 5 bases and J by 3 bases, leaving 15 bases between them. The CDR3 loop reads CASSAGAPPTDTQYF. CDR3 DNA: TGTGCCAGCAGTGCGGGGGCTCCGCCAACAGATACGCAGTATTTT.

This clonotype was counted ten times or more. The CDR3 reads CASSLSGGGNSPLHF. In DNA, the CDR3 is TGTGCCAGCAGTTTATCGGGAGGTGGCAATTCACCCCTCCACTTT. The chain joins TRBV12-3 or TRBV12-4 to TRBJ1-6; D gene uncertain. Trimming left V 2 bases short and J 7 bases short, with 12 bases between. CDR3 length: 15 residues.

Only a few counts were recorded for this clonotype. V is TRBV15 and J is TRBJ2-1; TRBD2 agrees at 9 bases. Germline V gene data show CDR1 as LNHNV and CDR2 as YYDKDF (reference sequence). There are 14 residues in the CDR3. The V segment lost 6 bases and the J segment 5 bases; nucleotides outside the gene matches: 5. Here the CDR3 DNA reads TGTGCCACCAGTCGGCTAGCGGGAAACAATGAGCAGTTCTTC. This gives the protein CATSRLAGNNEQFF.

On this clonotype: An end of the junction differs from the germline gene, which may be a read error. The chain recombines TRBV10-3 with TRBJ1-2, with a tentative D call TRBD1 (6 bases). This CDR3 has 16 amino acids. Looked up from germline, CDR1 is ENHRY and CDR2 is SYGVKD. DNA for the CDR3: TGTGCCATCAAGGAGGGGCCGGTATCGGGGGGCGCTGGCCACACCTTC. It translates to CAIKEGPVSGGAGHTF.

The CDR3 reads CASTISGRAYNEQFF. The DNA of the CDR3 is TGTGCCAGCACCATTAGCGGGAGGGCCTACAATGAGCAGTTCTTC. This chain connects TRBV12-3 or TRBV12-4 to TRBJ2-1; 11 bases fit TRBD2. After removal of 7 bases from V and 2 bases from J, the junction contained 4 bases not matched to a gene. The CDR3 totals 15 residues.

The chain has TRBV10-3 and TRBJ1-6; D remains unclear. Germline CDR1 ENHRY, CDR2 SYGVKD. The V end was cut by 6 bases, the J end by 2 bases, with 14 bases between. This CDR3 is built from 16 residues. CDR3 loop: CAIRDSTVPYNSPLHF. The CDR3 DNA sequence: TGTGCCATCAGGGATAGTACAGTGCCCTATAATTCACCCCTCCACTTT.

This clonotype was found a few times. The V call is TRBV9, the J call TRBJ1-1; D gene unclear. From germline, CDR1 is SGDLS and CDR2 YYNGEE. The length of the CDR3 is 16 residues. The V and J ends lost 0 bases and 0 bases respectively, with 12 bases between them. The DNA of the CDR3 is TGTGCCAGCAGCGTAGGAACGGACTGGGTGAACACTGAAGCTTTCTTT. Encoded protein: CASSVGTDWVNTEAFF.